A single sample is the source of the 27 T cell receptor beta chains below, sequenced in a study of T-cell memory formation after mild COVID-19. TCRdb analysed the 5' RACE reads with MiXCR anew, one entry per CDR3 protein. The sample lists fewer than 400,000 distinct CDR3 sequences; 15% to 20% were seen once. Input material: PBMCs or a T cell subset sorted from them (not recorded which). The receptors shown here come from a young man who had mild COVID-19 (a few samples of this study predate the infection). Cell type and time point are not known.

This chain joins TRBV20-1 and TRBJ2-7, with a weak D call TRBD1 (6 bases). The CDR3 covers 10 residues. The V end lost 3 bases, the J end lost 6 bases, and 6 bases lay between the germline ends. Germline V lookup: CDR1 DFQATT, CDR2 SNEGSKA (reference sequence). The CDR3 coding sequence is TGCAGTGCTAGGGACAGCGAGCAGTACTTC. Its translation is CSARDSEQYF.

This clonotype was observed at least ten times. The CDR3 bases are TGTGCCAGCAGTTTATCGACCAATGAGCAGTTCTTC. Translation: CASSLSTNEQFF. J is TRBJ2-1 and V is TRBV27; D not resolved. Germline V CDR1 and CDR2: MNHEY, SMNVEV (reference sequence). The CDR3 runs 12 residues. Between the trimmed V and J ends, which lost 0 bases and 6 bases, there was a span of 3 bases.

The chain carries TRBV20-1 and TRBJ2-3, with 10 bases lining up with TRBD1. Germline CDR1 reads DFQATT; CDR2 reads SNEGSKA (reference sequence). The V and J ends lost 4 bases and 3 bases, in that order; junction bases with no gene match: 4. The CDR3 is 14 residues long. The CDR3 protein is CSANRDRGTDTQYF. In nucleotides, the CDR3 is TGCAGTGCTAACCGGGACAGGGGAACAGATACGCAGTATTTT.

The V and J genes are TRBV5-1 and TRBJ1-2; unclear D gene. CDR1 is SGHRS, CDR2 YFSETQ, per germline. CDR3 length equals 15 residues. With 4 bases removed from V and 4 bases from J, the gap between germline ends came to 17 bases. The CDR3 bases are TGCGCCAGCAGCCCCAGATCCGCGGTTTCCTATGGCTACACCTTC. Amino acids: CASSPRSAVSYGYTF. Filled out from reference TRBV5-1 and TRBJ1-2, the complete variable domain reads KAGVTQTPRYLIKTRGQQVTLSCSPISGHRSVSWYQQTPGQGLQFLFEYFSETQRNKGNFPGRFSGRQFSNSRSEMNVSTLELGDSALYLCASSPRSAVSYGYTFGSGTRLTVV.

The chain has TRBV4-2 and TRBJ2-2; D gene ambiguous. Germline-derived CDR1 and CDR2 are LGHNA and YNFKEQ. Deletions cut 0 bases from V and 11 bases from J, with 13 bases between. The CDR3 has 14 residues. The CDR3 DNA reads as TGTGCCAGCAGCCAAGAGGCAGCAATAGCCGAGCTGTTTTTT. Translating gives CASSQEAAIAELFF.

The V gene is TRBV20-1, the J gene TRBJ2-7, with no clear D. Trimming stripped 0 bases from V and 3 bases from J, with 3 bases between. The CDR3 loop spans 11 amino acids. Germline loops: CDR1 DFQATT, CDR2 SNEGSKA (reference sequence). CDR3 in amino acids: CSARDYYEQYV. DNA for the CDR3: TGCAGTGCTAGAGATTACTACGAGCAGTACGTC.

This clonotype was found a few times. This chain links TRBV28 with TRBJ2-3; 9 bases align to TRBD1. The CDR3 runs to 15 residues. The germline V gene encodes CDR1 MDHEN and CDR2 SYDVKM. With 6 bases clipped from V and 0 bases from J, the junction kept 4 bases outside the gene matches. In DNA, the CDR3 is TGTGCCAGCAGGGGGGGACAGGGAAGCACAGATACGCAGTATTTT. It specifies CASRGGQGSTDTQYF.

This clonotype has more than one count but fewer than ten. The chain recombines TRBV28 with TRBJ2-5; D tentatively reads TRBD1 or TRBD2 (6 bases each). The CDR3 runs 15 residues. V lost 6 bases, J lost 5 bases, and 19 bases lay in between. Germline V gives CDR1 MDHEN, CDR2 SYDVKM. The CDR3 is CASSPGGPRRETQYF. Written as DNA, the CDR3 is TGTGCCAGCAGCCCCGGGGGCCCCCGGCGTGAGACCCAGTACTTC.

In its sample, this clonotype was seen a few times. The chain employs TRBV10-2 and TRBJ1-5; D possibly corresponds to TRBD1 (6 bases). The CDR3 consists of 13 residues. V was trimmed by 8 bases and J by 7 bases, leaving 15 bases between them. Germline-derived CDR1 and CDR2 are WSHSY and SAAADI. This chain's CDR3 is CASQSGGGQPQHF. The DNA for the CDR3 is TGCGCCAGCCAGTCGGGGGGCGGGCAGCCCCAGCATTTT.

The chain couples TRBV7-6 to TRBJ1-5; D unresolved. The CDR3 runs 13 residues. The V end lost 3 bases, the J end lost 9 bases, and 12 bases lay between the germline ends. Germline V gene sequence: CDR1 SGHVS, CDR2 FNYEAQ. In DNA, the CDR3 is TGTGCCAGCAGCTTCGAGGGTCATTCGCCCCAGCATTTT. Protein: CASSFEGHSPQHF.

The chain joins TRBV12-3 or TRBV12-4 to TRBJ2-3; the D gene is possibly TRBD2 (5 bases). V lost 7 bases and J lost 7, with 9 bases in between. The CDR3 covers 11 residues. CDR3 DNA sequence: TGTGCCAGCACGCTAGCTCATACGCAGTATTTT. This codes for CASTLAHTQYF.

The chain combines TRBV25-1 with TRBJ1-3; possible D gene TRBD1, 5 bases. Germline V lookup: CDR1 MGHDK, CDR2 SYGVNS. V gave up 0 bases and J gave up 4 bases, with 10 bases separating them. The CDR3 is 15 residues long. CDR3 in amino acids: CASSEYRGSGNTIYF. For the CDR3, the DNA is TGTGCCAGCAGTGAATATCGGGGGTCGGGAAACACCATATATTTT.

This clonotype was seen a few times. J is TRBJ2-1 and V is TRBV5-8; TRBD2 might be the D (5 bases). Germline-derived CDR1 and CDR2 are SGHTS and YDEGEE. The CDR3 extends over 15 amino acids. V dropped 2 bases and J dropped 4 bases, with 13 bases sitting between them. Here the CDR3 DNA reads TGTGCCAGCAGCTTCATGGTAGCGCGGTACAATGAGCAGTTCTTC. This translates into CASSFMVARYNEQFF.

The chain has TRBV5-1 and TRBJ2-1; the match to TRBD1 covers 9 bases. The CDR3 is made up of 16 amino acids. V gave up 4 bases and J gave up 4 bases; unmatched junction bases: 9. Germline CDR1 SGHRS, CDR2 YFSETQ. CDR3 DNA sequence: TGCGCCAGCAGCCTCACTCCGACAGGGGGTTACAATGAGCAGTTCTTC. Translation gives CASSLTPTGGYNEQFF.

In this sample, this clonotype turned up a few times. The rearrangement links TRBV20-1 to TRBJ2-3; 8 bases fit TRBD2. J gave up 3 bases and V 0 bases, and 5 bases lay outside the gene matches. Germline V gene sequence: CDR1 DFQATT, CDR2 SNEGSKA (reference sequence). This CDR3 has 15 amino acids. This CDR3 is CSARDPGTSTDTQYF. The CDR3 nucleotides are TGCAGTGCTAGAGATCCAGGGACTAGTACAGATACGCAGTATTTT.

V and J are TRBV7-3 and TRBJ2-3; D is possibly TRBD2 (5 bases). The CDR3 is 17 amino acids. V lost 1 base and J 4 bases, leaving 18 bases between the germline ends. CDR1 SGHTA and CDR2 FQGTGA come from the germline V gene. The CDR3 DNA is TGTGCCAGCAGCTTAAACCCTCGGTTAGCCGGGGCAGATACGCAGTATTTT. The encoded protein is CASSLNPRLAGADTQYF.

The chain employs TRBV6-5 and TRBJ2-1; 10 bases map to TRBD2. The CDR3 length is 17 residues. The germline V gene has CDR1 MNHEY and CDR2 SVGAGI. After removal of 0 bases from V and 7 bases from J, the junction contained 9 bases not matched to a gene. This CDR3 reads CASSYSGQRGGLNEQFF. As DNA, the CDR3 is TGTGCCAGCAGTTACTCGGGCCAGCGGGGGGGCTTGAATGAGCAGTTCTTC.

This clonotype came up a few times. The genes are TRBV23-1 and TRBJ2-3; D gene ambiguous. TRBV23-1 is marked as an open reading frame, function uncertain. This CDR3 is 12 amino acids long. V lost 3 bases to trimming and J lost 4 bases, with 5 bases between them. DNA for the CDR3: TGCGCCAGCAGTCATCCCCCAGATACGCAGTATTTT. This gives the protein CASSHPPDTQYF.

The J gene is TRBJ1-5, the V gene TRBV27, with D perhaps TRBD1 (6 bases). The V end lost 6 bases, the J end lost 8 bases, and 11 bases lay between the germline ends. This CDR3 contains 12 residues. The germline gives CDR1 MNHEY, CDR2 SMNVEV (reference sequence). The chain's CDR3 is CASRQGREPQHF. In DNA form, the CDR3 reads TGTGCCAGCAGGCAGGGGAGGGAGCCCCAGCATTTT.

This clonotype was observed a few times. The V gene is TRBV5-1, the J gene TRBJ2-3, with D uncertain. Germline V gene data show CDR1 as SGHRS and CDR2 as YFSETQ. There are 14 residues in the CDR3. Trimming left V 3 bases short and J 3 bases short, with 11 bases between. The CDR3 DNA is TGCGCCAGCAGCTCTCCAGCGAATACAGATACGCAGTATTTT. Translating gives CASSSPANTDTQYF.

The sample holds a few counts of this clonotype. The chain is built from TRBV7-8 and TRBJ2-1, with TRBD2 identical over 15 bases. Germline assignment: CDR1 SGHVS and CDR2 FQNEAQ. V dropped 4 bases and J dropped 5; count of bases not matched to a gene: 6. This CDR3 comprises 17 residues. The DNA of the CDR3 is TGTGCCAGCAGCTCCGGGACTAGCGGGGGGCTGAACAATGAGCAGTTCTTC. Its translation is CASSSGTSGGLNNEQFF.

This clonotype was recorded only once. CDR3 region: CASSQAGAGTGNTIYF. The CDR3 DNA sequence: TGCGCCAGCAGCCAAGCTGGGGCCGGCACTGGAAACACCATATATTTT. V usage is TRBV5-1 and J usage is TRBJ1-3; TRBD1 might be the D (5 bases). The CDR3 loop spans 16 amino acids. Germline CDR1 SGHRS, CDR2 YFSETQ. Trimming left V 4 bases short and J 2 bases short, with 16 bases between.

The sample holds many counts of this clonotype. The V call is TRBV3-1, the J call TRBJ2-4; the D gene is possibly TRBD1 (5 bases). Germline-derived CDR1 and CDR2 are LGHDT and YNNKEL (reference sequence). The V and J ends lost 0 bases and 7 bases respectively, with 7 bases between them. The length of the CDR3 is 13 residues. The CDR3 bases are TGTGCCAGCAGCCAAGATTCAGGGAACATTCAGTACTTC. Translation gives CASSQDSGNIQYF.

This clonotype has just a few counts. The chain employs TRBV7-3 and TRBJ2-3, with a possible D match to TRBD1 (5 bases). The CDR3 consists of 17 residues. V was pared by 1 base and J by 3 bases, with 17 bases between. Germline CDR1 is SGHTA and CDR2 is FQGTGA. CDR3 nucleotides: TGTGCCAGCAGCTTAAAGGGGTCTCTTCCAGGGACAGATACGCAGTATTTT. Its translation is CASSLKGSLPGTDTQYF. The full variable domain, rest sourced from reference TRBV7-3 and TRBJ2-3, is GAGVSQTPSNKVTEKGKYVELRCDPISGHTALYWYRQSLGQGPEFLIYFQGTGAADDSGLPNDRFFAVRPEGSVSTLKIQRTERGDSAVYLCASSLKGSLPGTDTQYFGPGTRLTVL.

The chain uses TRBV10-3 and TRBJ2-2, with 7 nucleotides matching TRBD2. V shed 9 bases, J shed 2 bases, and the junction held 6 bases outside the gene matches. The CDR3 length is 14 residues. In germline, CDR1 is ENHRY, CDR2 SYGVKD. The CDR3 DNA is TGTGCCATGGCCGGGACTACAAACACCGGGGAGCTGTTTTTT. Its translation is CAMAGTTNTGELFF.

The chain links TRBV4-3 to TRBJ1-3; TRBD1 is a possible D gene (6 bases). Germline V gene lookup returns CDR1 LGHNA and CDR2 YSLEER. The CDR3 runs to 14 residues. Trimming pared 4 bases from V and 3 bases from J, leaving 10 bases between. The DNA for the CDR3 is TGCGCCAGCAGCCCACAGGGAGTTGGAAACACCATATATTTT. Translation: CASSPQGVGNTIYF.

This clonotype was observed a handful of times. The chain employs TRBV9 and TRBJ2-3; TRBD1 matches 10 bases. The germline V gene has CDR1 SGDLS and CDR2 YYNGEE. The junction had 6 bases not matched to a gene; V was cut back by 1 base and J by 7 bases. The CDR3 totals 15 residues. The DNA for the CDR3 is TGTGCCAGCAGCGTATGGGGACAGGGGCTAAATACGCAGTATTTT. It translates to CASSVWGQGLNTQYF.